The next 31 T cell receptor beta chains were all read from a single sample in a study of T cell responses to AZD1222 COVID-19 vaccine. The table came from immunoSEQ multiplex PCR; TCRdb's copy has only in-frame clones and leaves some out. The table has more than 70,000 clones, over 75% seen once. The material sequenced was peripheral blood, taken on day 0 of AZD1222 vaccination. These receptor sequences come from an adult in good health.

V is TRBV18 and J is TRBJ1-4; perhaps TRBD1 as D (5 bases). In germline, CDR1 is KGHSH, CDR2 LQKENI. This CDR3 comprises 15 residues. V was cut by 6 bases and J by 4 bases, with 15 bases left in between. CDR3 in DNA: TGTGCCAGCTCTGCCCGCCGGGGCGGTAATGAAAAACTGTTTTTT. Its protein product is CASSARRGGNEKLFF.

This rearrangement joins TRBV30 to TRBJ2-2; the D gene is possibly TRBD2 (6 bases). This CDR3 region has 13 residues. V lost 8 bases and J lost 2, with 12 bases in between. The germline V gene encodes CDR1 GTSNPN and CDR2 SVGIG (reference sequence). This CDR3 reads CAAGGANTGELFF. The DNA for the CDR3 is TGTGCCGCTGGCGGGGCCAACACCGGGGAGCTGTTTTTT.

The chain links TRBV6-5 to TRBJ1-1; D not certain. The CDR3 extends over 13 amino acids. Germline CDR1 MNHEY, CDR2 SVGAGI. Deletions cut 9 bases from V and 5 bases from J, with 16 bases between. The CDR3 region has the DNA TGTGCCAGTCCAAATAGGGCCAGGACTGAAGCTTTCTTT. Translating it yields CASPNRARTEAFF.

This clone was picked up a small number of times. The chain links TRBV2 to TRBJ1-5, with 7 bases lining up with TRBD1. V was pared by 6 bases and J by 7 bases, with 9 bases of the junction left unmatched. This CDR3 comprises 14 residues. Germline-derived CDR1 and CDR2 are SNHLY and FYNNEI. CDR3 sequence reads: CASRADREGQPQHF. CDR3 sequence (DNA): TGTGCCAGCAGAGCTGACAGGGAAGGGCAGCCCCAGCATTTT.

The chain is built from TRBV6-5 and TRBJ1-1; 8 bases agree with TRBD1. The CDR3 consists of 14 residues. Trimming took 7 bases from V and 5 from J; bases not matched to a gene: 9. Germline CDR1 is MNHEY and CDR2 is SVGAGI. The CDR3 loop is CASTRGQGWTEAFF. CDR3 sequence (DNA): TGTGCCAGCACCCGCGGACAGGGTTGGACTGAAGCTTTCTTT.

This clone appeared a few times. The CDR3 DNA follows: TGTGCCAGCAGTGAAGCCGGGACGGGAAATAATTCACCCCTCCACTTT. Its translation: CASSEAGTGNNSPLHF. The rearrangement uses TRBV27 and TRBJ1-6, with D tentatively TRBD1 (5 bases). This CDR3 is 16 amino acids long. The V and J ends lost 5 bases and 5 bases respectively, with 16 bases between them. Germline CDR1 is MNHEY and CDR2 is SMNVEV (reference sequence).

This sequence joins TRBV18 and TRBJ1-1; 7 bases align to TRBD1. The CDR3 has 15 residues. V trimming: 1 base; J trimming: 3 bases; junction bases outside the gene matches: 5. Germline CDR1 is KGHSH and CDR2 is LQKENI. The CDR3: CASSPRQGWDTEAFF. The CDR3 DNA reads TGTGCCAGCTCACCACGACAGGGTTGGGACACTGAAGCTTTCTTT.

This sequence joins TRBV12-3 or TRBV12-4 and TRBJ1-1, with a weak D call TRBD1 (5 bases). Trimming removed 8 bases at V and 8 bases at J, with 15 bases between. The CDR3 has 12 amino acids. The CDR3 spells CASVPLGGEAFF. The CDR3 DNA sequence: TGTGCCAGCGTCCCCTTGGGGGGAGAAGCTTTCTTT.

This clone showed up just a few times. V gene TRBV7-6 combines with J gene TRBJ2-7; 10 nucleotides match TRBD1. The J segment lost 1 base and the V segment lost 0 bases, leaving 3 bases of the junction unmatched. Looked up from germline, CDR1 is SGHVS and CDR2 is FNYEAQ. CDR3 length: 16 residues. Here the CDR3 reads CASSLALGQGSYEQYF. In DNA, the CDR3 is TGTGCCAGCAGCTTAGCCCTGGGACAGGGGTCCTACGAGCAGTACTTC.

This chain connects TRBV5-1 to TRBJ2-5; the D call may be TRBD1 or TRBD2 (6 bases each). Per the germline V gene, CDR1 is SGHRS and CDR2 is YFSETQ. CDR3 size: 14 residues. Trimming pared 4 bases from V and 6 bases from J, leaving 16 bases between. Here the CDR3 reads CASSPKEGGKTQYF. The CDR3 nucleotides read TGCGCCAGCAGCCCCAAGGAGGGGGGCAAGACCCAGTACTTC.

The CDR3 loop reads CASSLNARTQSDGYTF. CDR3 DNA: TGTGCCAGCAGTTTAAATGCGAGGACCCAGAGCGATGGCTACACCTTC. The chain has TRBV27 and TRBJ1-2; unclear D gene. V gave up 2 bases and J gave up 6 bases, with 19 bases separating them. Germline CDR1 reads MNHEY; CDR2 reads SMNVEV (reference sequence). CDR3 length: 16 amino acids.

The CDR3 nucleotides are TGTGCCAGCAGTTTACCAGCCTGGGACAGTGATATGAACACTGAAGCTTTCTTT. Amino acids: CASSLPAWDSDMNTEAFF. This chain links TRBV28 with TRBJ1-1, with 7 positions matching TRBD1. In germline, CDR1 is MDHEN, CDR2 SYDVKM. The CDR3 has 18 residues. V shed 2 bases and J 0 bases; nucleotides not matched to a gene: 12. Complete variable domain (other parts from reference TRBV28 and TRBJ1-1): DVKVTQSSRYLVKRTGEKVFLECVQDMDHENMFWYRQDPGLGLRLIYFSYDVKMKEKGDIPEGYSVSREKKERFSLILESASTNQTSMYLCASSLPAWDSDMNTEAFFGQGTRLTVV.

The chain combines TRBV19 with TRBJ2-3; the D gene could be TRBD1 or TRBD2 (5 bases each). This CDR3 contains 14 residues. Looked up from germline, CDR1 is LNHDA and CDR2 is SQIVND (reference sequence). V was clipped by 5 bases and J by 8 bases, with 17 bases between them. Written as DNA, the CDR3 is TGTGCCAGTAGTCCCCAGAACTGGGGGTTTACGCAGTATTTT. Amino acids: CASSPQNWGFTQYF. Full variable domain (outside the CDR3, taken from reference TRBV19 and TRBJ2-3): DGGITQSPKYLFRKEGQNVTLSCEQNLNHDAMYWYRQDPGQGLRLIYYSQIVNDFQKGDIAEGYSVSREKKESFPLTVTSAQKNPTAFYLCASSPQNWGFTQYFGPGTRLTVL.

This clone was seen many times. This chain connects TRBV7-2 to TRBJ2-7, with D possibly TRBD1 on 6 matching bases. Trimming stripped 2 bases from V and 2 bases from J, with 16 bases between. Per germline, CDR1 SGHTA and CDR2 FQGNSA. The length of the CDR3 is 16 residues. CDR3 bases: TGTGCCAGCAGCTTATTACAGGGACAAAGTACCTACGAGCAGTACTTC. Translation: CASSLLQGQSTYEQYF.

V usage is TRBV3-1 (or the pseudogene TRBV3-2) and J usage is TRBJ2-5; 7 positions match TRBD1. The V segment lost 1 base and the J segment 2 bases; nucleotides outside the gene matches: 4. Per germline, CDR1 LGHDT and CDR2 YNNKEL (reference sequence). The CDR3 length is 15 residues. CDR3 region: CASSQAQGWQETQYF. CDR3 DNA sequence: TGTGCCAGCAGCCAAGCACAGGGGTGGCAAGAGACCCAGTACTTC.

This chain uses TRBV29-1 with TRBJ2-7; a possible D gene is TRBD1 (6 bases). Per the germline V gene, CDR1 is SQVTM and CDR2 is ANQGSEA. The CDR3 consists of 14 residues. The V end lost 4 bases, the J end lost 0 bases, and 13 bases lay between the germline ends. The CDR3 sequence is CSVADRVYSYEQYF. The CDR3 nucleotides read TGCAGCGTTGCGGACAGAGTATACTCCTACGAGCAGTACTTC.

The chain joins TRBV27 to TRBJ1-6; maybe TRBD1 (5 bases). Germline V gene data show CDR1 as MNHEY and CDR2 as SMNVEV (reference sequence). Trimming cost V 4 bases and J 7 bases, with 11 bases left between them. CDR3 length: 14 amino acids. CDR3 nucleotide sequence: TGTGCCAGCAGTTGGGGCCAGGGAAATTCACCCCTCCACTTT. Translation gives CASSWGQGNSPLHF.

The chain is built from TRBV7-9 and TRBJ2-2, with D unclear. Trimming took off 5 bases at V and 6 bases at J, with 13 bases between the two ends. The germline gives CDR1 SEHNR, CDR2 FQNEAQ (reference sequence). This CDR3 comprises 14 residues. The CDR3, as DNA: TGTGCCAGCAGCCCCTCTAGTGGGTCCGGGGAGCTGTTTTTT. Translated: CASSPSSGSGELFF.

V is TRBV19 and J is TRBJ2-3, with unresolved D. V shed 6 bases and J shed 5 bases, with 6 bases lying between them. The CDR3 is 11 amino acids. The germline V gene encodes CDR1 LNHDA and CDR2 SQIVND (reference sequence). CDR3 amino acids: CASSNVDTQYF. The CDR3 DNA sequence: TGTGCCAGTAGCAACGTAGATACGCAGTATTTT.

V and J are TRBV24-1 and TRBJ2-1, with 11 bases identical to TRBD1. CDR3 length equals 16 residues. The V and J ends lost 3 bases and 9 bases, in that order; junction bases with no gene match: 9. Germline CDR1 and CDR2: KGHDR and SFDVKD. CDR3 sequence reads: CATSDLGRTGGAEQFF. As DNA, the CDR3 is TGTGCCACCAGTGATCTGGGAAGGACAGGGGGCGCTGAGCAGTTCTTC.

The chain is built from TRBV28 and TRBJ2-2; the match to TRBD1 covers 8 bases. The germline CDR1 and CDR2 sequences are MDHEN and SYDVKM. The CDR3 extends over 14 amino acids. Trimming cost V 8 bases and J 4 bases; bases outside gene matches: 6. CDR3 in amino acids: CASAQTGATGELFF. The CDR3 nucleotides are TGTGCCAGCGCCCAGACAGGGGCCACCGGGGAGCTGTTTTTT.

The gene calls are TRBV19 and TRBJ2-5, with D unclear. With 8 bases removed from V and 5 bases from J, the gap between germline ends came to 15 bases. CDR1 and CDR2 from the germline V gene are LNHDA and SQIVND (reference sequence). CDR3 length: 13 residues. CDR3 amino acids: CASGSDLEETQYF. CDR3 sequence (DNA): TGTGCCAGTGGATCGGATCTGGAGGAGACCCAGTACTTC.

The chain recombines TRBV15 with TRBJ1-2; unclear D gene. Trimming took 1 base from V and 8 from J, leaving 14 bases between them. The CDR3 has 14 amino acids. The germline gives CDR1 LNHNV, CDR2 YYDKDF (reference sequence). The CDR3 spells CATSRVRAGGGYTF. The CDR3 coding sequence is TGTGCCACCAGCAGAGTCCGTGCGGGTGGCGGCTACACCTTC. Variable domain in full (rest from reference TRBV15 and TRBJ1-2): DAMVIQNPRYQVTQFGKPVTLSCSQTLNHNVMYWYQQKSSQAPKLLFHYYDKDFNNEADTPDNFQSRRPNTSFCFLDIRSPGLGDTAMYLCATSRVRAGGGYTFGSGTRLTVV.

The chain has TRBV10-3 and TRBJ1-1, with D tentatively TRBD1 (5 bases). Deletions cut 5 bases from V and 1 base from J, with 8 bases between. The germline CDR1 and CDR2 sequences are ENHRY and SYGVKD. The CDR3 length is 13 residues. CDR3 bases: TGTGCCATCAGTCTAAGGGGGAACACTGAAGCTTTCTTT. As protein: CAISLRGNTEAFF.

The chain combines TRBV5-6 with TRBJ1-1; the D gene is possibly TRBD1 (5 bases). Trimming cost V 3 bases and J 11 bases, with 17 bases left between them. From germline, CDR1 is SGHDT and CDR2 YYEEEE. The CDR3 contains 13 residues. The CDR3 nucleotides read TGTGCCAGCAGCTATGGGACGGACCTCGGGGCTTTCTTT. Amino acid sequence: CASSYGTDLGAFF.

J is TRBJ2-7 and V is TRBV6-5; maybe TRBD1 (6 bases). Germline V gene sequence: CDR1 MNHEY, CDR2 SVGAGI. V dropped 2 bases and J dropped 1 base, with 9 bases sitting between them. The CDR3 spans 14 residues. CDR3 sequence: CASSYQTGSYEQYF. DNA of the CDR3: TGTGCCAGCAGTTACCAAACAGGGTCCTACGAGCAGTACTTC.

This rearrangement joins TRBV29-1 to TRBJ2-5; 7 bases line up with TRBD2. This CDR3 comprises 14 residues. Trimming cost V 5 bases and J 2 bases; bases outside gene matches: 8. In germline, CDR1 is SQVTM, CDR2 ANQGSEA. The CDR3 protein is CSVRGPSGQETQYF. The CDR3 DNA is TGCAGCGTTCGAGGGCCTAGCGGACAAGAGACCCAGTACTTC. Filled out from reference TRBV29-1 and TRBJ2-5, the complete variable domain reads SAVISQKPSRDICQRGTSLTIQCQVDSQVTMMFWYRQQPGQSLTLIATANQGSEATYESGFVIDKFPISRPNLTFSTLTVSNMSPEDSSIYLCSVRGPSGQETQYFGPGTRLLVL.

The rearrangement links TRBV4-1 to TRBJ2-7; D remains ambiguous. This CDR3 is built from 14 residues. The V gene's germline CDR1 is MGHRA and CDR2 YSYEKL. V was cut by 0 bases and J by 3 bases, with 9 bases left in between. This CDR3 is CASSQEGNDYEQYF. The CDR3, as DNA: TGCGCCAGCAGCCAAGAAGGGAATGACTACGAGCAGTACTTC.

The chain employs TRBV7-9 and TRBJ2-3, with D possibly matching TRBD2 (6 bases). The germline V gene has CDR1 SEHNR and CDR2 FQNEAQ (reference sequence). This CDR3 is 14 amino acids long. Trimming shortened V by 1 base and J by 3 bases, and 8 bases separated the two germline ends. The DNA for the CDR3 is TGTGCCAGCAGCTTAGGGCTAGCGACAGATACGCAGTATTTT. Protein product: CASSLGLATDTQYF.

This chain joins TRBV9 and TRBJ2-3; 8 nucleotides agree with TRBD1. The CDR3 is made up of 16 amino acids. The V and J ends lost 4 bases and 1 base, in that order; junction bases with no gene match: 8. Germline V gives CDR1 SGDLS, CDR2 YYNGEE. CDR3 DNA sequence: TGTGCCAGCAGCCCCAGGGGGCAGACCCGCACAGATACGCAGTATTTT. Residues: CASSPRGQTRTDTQYF.

The chain recombines TRBV5-6 with TRBJ1-5; D is unresolved. The V end lost 0 bases, the J end lost 5 bases, and 12 bases lay between the germline ends. Looked up from germline, CDR1 is SGHDT and CDR2 is YYEEEE. CDR3 length equals 15 residues. The CDR3 DNA sequence: TGTGCCAGCAGCTTGGGAGCCATAGGCGATCAGCCCCAGCATTTT. Residues: CASSLGAIGDQPQHF.